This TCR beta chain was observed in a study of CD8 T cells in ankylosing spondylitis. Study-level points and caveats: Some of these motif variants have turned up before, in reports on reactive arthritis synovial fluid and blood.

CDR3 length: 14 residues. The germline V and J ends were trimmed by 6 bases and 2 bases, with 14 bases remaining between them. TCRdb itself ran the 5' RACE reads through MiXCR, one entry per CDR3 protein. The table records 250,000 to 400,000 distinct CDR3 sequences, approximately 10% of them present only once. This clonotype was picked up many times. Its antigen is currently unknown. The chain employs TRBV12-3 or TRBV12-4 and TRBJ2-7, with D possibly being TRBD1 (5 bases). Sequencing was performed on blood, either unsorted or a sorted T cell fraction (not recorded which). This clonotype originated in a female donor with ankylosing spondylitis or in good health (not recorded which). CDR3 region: CASRVKGKTYEQYF. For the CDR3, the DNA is TGTGCCAGCAGGGTAAAGGGGAAAACCTACGAGCAGTACTTC.